This passage covers 14 T cell receptor beta chains from one sample sequenced in a study of identical twins. TCRdb itself ran the 5' RACE reads through MiXCR, one entry per CDR3 protein. The table includes hundreds of thousands of distinct CDR3 sequences, around 8.3% detected once. The same data also went into a second study, on yellow fever vaccine responses in identical twins.

Material for sequencing was PBMCs. These TCRs come from a woman aged 18-29 years in good health.

This clonotype was counted only a few times. CDR3 DNA: TGCAGTGCTACTATGACAGGGGTAGGAGAGACCCAGTACTTC. Residues: CSATMTGVGETQYF. The chain carries TRBV20-1 and TRBJ2-5; 8 bases agree with TRBD1. The CDR3 loop spans 14 amino acids. The J segment lost 4 bases and the V segment lost 4 bases, leaving 8 bases of the junction unmatched. Germline CDR1 is DFQATT and CDR2 is SNEGSKA (reference sequence).

The V and J genes are TRBV30 and TRBJ2-1, with D unresolved. Trimming took off 0 bases at V and 9 bases at J, with 12 bases between the two ends. Germline-derived CDR1 and CDR2 are GTSNPN and SVGIG (reference sequence). The CDR3 is 13 amino acids. This chain's CDR3 is CAWSVWFSGEQFF. The CDR3 region has the DNA TGTGCCTGGAGTGTATGGTTTTCGGGTGAGCAGTTCTTC.

Only a few counts were recorded for this clonotype. This rearrangement joins TRBV6-2 or TRBV6-3 to TRBJ2-1; 7 bases line up with TRBD1. This CDR3 has 13 amino acids. Unmatched junction bases numbered 6, after V lost 6 bases and J lost 7 bases. Germline V CDR1 and CDR2: MNHEY, SVGEGT. As DNA, the CDR3 is TGTGCCAGCAGCCCGGACAGGCGGAATGAGCAGTTCTTC. It yields the protein CASSPDRRNEQFF.

This rearrangement joins TRBV29-1 to TRBJ2-7; no firm D call. V lost 8 bases to trimming and J lost 4 bases, with 24 bases between them. This CDR3 spans 15 amino acids. Per germline, CDR1 SQVTM and CDR2 ANQGSEA. The CDR3 reads CSTKTAGLVGYEQYF. In DNA form, the CDR3 reads TGCAGCACCAAAACGGCAGGCCTGGTGGGATACGAGCAGTACTTC.

This clonotype was counted between two and nine times. The chain joins TRBV12-3 or TRBV12-4 to TRBJ2-5; TRBD1 matches 7 bases. This CDR3 region has 16 residues. V shed 6 bases and J 3 bases; nucleotides not matched to a gene: 13. In DNA, the CDR3 is TGTGCCAGCAGAGAAGGGACAGTTTTTTCTAAAGAGACCCAGTACTTC. Translation gives CASREGTVFSKETQYF.

This clonotype came up many times. This chain connects TRBV7-2 to TRBJ2-5, with TRBD2 identical over 9 bases. From germline, CDR1 is SGHTA and CDR2 FQGNSA. V was clipped by 1 base and J by 2 bases; unmatched bases: 5. This CDR3 contains 16 residues. In nucleotides, the CDR3 is TGTGCCAGCAGCTTAGTGTCTAGCGGGGAGCAAGAGACCCAGTACTTC. This gives the protein CASSLVSSGEQETQYF.

CDR3 amino acids: CASSPSGTGIDTQYF. The CDR3 DNA is TGTGCCAGCAGCCCCTCCGGGACAGGGATAGATACGCAGTATTTT. This rearrangement joins TRBV28 to TRBJ2-3; 9 nucleotides agree with TRBD1. The CDR3 length is 15 residues. After removal of 6 bases from V and 5 bases from J, the junction contained 9 bases not matched to a gene. The V gene's germline CDR1 is MDHEN and CDR2 SYDVKM.

This clonotype was detected a few times. The chain joins TRBV12-3 or TRBV12-4 to TRBJ2-7, with TRBD2 identical over 7 bases. The CDR3 is made up of 20 amino acids. V gave up 6 bases and J gave up 0 bases; unmatched junction bases: 23. The CDR3 DNA reads TGTGCCAGCAGCCCGTGGAGCCAGGCTTTAACTAGCGCCCCCTCCTACGAGCAGTACTTC. Translated: CASSPWSQALTSAPSYEQYF.

There are many counts of this clonotype. CDR3 bases: TGTGCCAGCAGCTTAGAGTTGCCTTGGCAGTACTTC. This encodes CASSLELPWQYF. The chain links TRBV11-2 to TRBJ2-7; D is unclear. V lost 0 bases and J lost 9, with 9 bases in between. The CDR3 spans 12 residues. Germline values: CDR1 SGHAT, CDR2 FQNNGV.

V is TRBV29-1 and J is TRBJ2-7; 8 nucleotides align to TRBD1. CDR1 is SQVTM and CDR2 is ANQGSEA in the germline V gene. V gave up 5 bases and J gave up 2 bases; unmatched junction bases: 5. This CDR3 has 13 residues. The CDR3 loop is CSVLSGQAYEQYF. DNA for the CDR3: TGCAGCGTTCTCTCGGGACAGGCCTACGAGCAGTACTTC.

Only a few counts were recorded for this clonotype. J is TRBJ1-1 and V is TRBV6-1; TRBD1 agrees at 8 bases. The CDR3 covers 14 residues. Germline V gene lookup returns CDR1 MNHNS and CDR2 SASEGT. The ends lost 6 bases at V and 4 bases at J; junction bases unmatched: 7. The CDR3 loop reads CASSRQGIGTEAFF. CDR3 coding DNA: TGTGCCAGCAGCCGACAGGGGATAGGCACTGAAGCTTTCTTT.

This clonotype was picked up a small number of times. The chain links TRBV9 to TRBJ2-3; D is unclear. The CDR3 consists of 17 residues. V lost 0 bases to trimming and J lost 2 bases, with 16 bases between them. Germline V gene data show CDR1 as SGDLS and CDR2 as YYNGEE. The CDR3 region is CASSVGKGLHVTDTQYF. The CDR3 DNA reads as TGTGCCAGCAGCGTAGGAAAAGGGCTACATGTCACAGATACGCAGTATTTT.

Concerning this clonotype: Relative to the germline gene, one junction end is altered; a read error may explain this. V usage is TRBV15 and J usage is TRBJ2-5, with 8 bases that match TRBD2. Germline CDR1 reads LNHNV; CDR2 reads YYDKDF (reference sequence). CDR3 length: 16 amino acids. The CDR3 nucleotides read TGTGCCACCAGCCGAGAGTCGGCGGGGGGTTCGAGGACCCAGTACTTC. It specifies CATSRESAGGSRTQYF.

In this sample, this clonotype turned up many times. This chain's CDR3 is CASSQQRGDRFQETQYF. In nucleotides, the CDR3 is TGTGCCAGCAGCCAGCAGCGGGGGGACCGTTTCCAAGAGACCCAGTACTTC. The gene calls are TRBV14 and TRBJ2-5; 9 bases are a match to TRBD2. V shed 3 bases and J 1 base; nucleotides not matched to a gene: 9. Germline V gene data show CDR1 as SGHDN and CDR2 as FVKESK. The CDR3 runs 17 residues.